Listed below are T cell receptor beta chains from one sample, sequenced in a study of T cells in Graves' hyperthyroidism and ophthalmopathy. TCRdb passed the multiplex PCR reads through MiXCR, listing each CDR3 protein once. The sample records some 400,000 distinct CDR3 sequences, 13% being singletons. The sample comprised blood. The receptors shown here come from a man aged 30 to 45 with Graves' hyperthyroidism that later progressed to Graves' ophthalmopathy. The CDR3 runs from the conserved cysteine through the conserved F or W. Each record gives: clone size, D gene, J gene, V gene, CDR3 DNA, CDR3 protein. The D gene is left open where the match is weak. Part of the rows lack a size; the others show once, few, many or a class for expanded clones.

clone size: -
D gene: -
J gene: TRBJ1-5
V gene: TRBV4-1
CDR3 DNA: TGCGCCAGCAGCCACTCCCGGGATCCAAATCAGCCCCAGCATTTT
CDR3 protein: CASSHSRDPNQPQHF

clone size: many
D gene: -
J gene: TRBJ1-1
V gene: TRBV7-3
CDR3 DNA: TGTGCCAGCAGCTTAAGCAGAGTATCCACTGAAGCTTTCTTT
CDR3 protein: CASSLSRVSTEAFF

clone size: few
D gene: -
J gene: TRBJ2-3
V gene: TRBV6-5
CDR3 DNA: TGTGCCAGCAGTTACTCGATGTGGGACACAGACACAGATACGCAGTATTTT
CDR3 protein: CASSYSMWDTDTDTQYF

clone size: -
D gene: TRBD2
J gene: TRBJ2-2
V gene: TRBV7-6
CDR3 DNA: TGTGCCAGCAGCTTAGAAAGCGGGGGGGCGCCCGGGGAGCTGTTTTTT
CDR3 protein: CASSLESGGAPGELFF

clone size: many
D gene: -
J gene: TRBJ1-2
V gene: TRBV28
CDR3 DNA: TGTGCCAGCAGTAACCCGAAGATTAACTATGGCTACACCTTC
CDR3 protein: CASSNPKINYGYTF

clone size: many
D gene: -
J gene: TRBJ1-2
V gene: TRBV3-1
CDR3 DNA: TGTGCCAGCAGCCATAGGCAGAAACTTGGCTACACCTTC
CDR3 protein: CASSHRQKLGYTF

clone size: many
D gene: -
J gene: TRBJ1-2
V gene: TRBV25-1
CDR3 DNA: TGTGCCAGCAGTCCGGACGGAAATGGCTACACCTTC
CDR3 protein: CASSPDGNGYTF

clone size: few
D gene: -
J gene: TRBJ1-3
V gene: TRBV7-2
CDR3 DNA: TGTGCCAGCAGCTTGGGACCGACTGGAACTGGAAACACCATATATTTT
CDR3 protein: CASSLGPTGTGNTIYF

clone size: -
D gene: TRBD2
J gene: TRBJ2-1
V gene: TRBV20-1
CDR3 DNA: TGCAGTGCGATGCGGGGGGGCATGAACAATGAGCAGTTCTTC
CDR3 protein: CSAMRGGMNNEQFF

clone size: few
D gene: TRBD2
J gene: TRBJ2-3
V gene: TRBV18
CDR3 DNA: TGTGCCAGCTCACCTATTAGCGGGGGAAGAAAGGATACGCAGTATTTT
CDR3 protein: CASSPISGGRKDTQYF

clone size: few
D gene: TRBD1
J gene: TRBJ1-1
V gene: TRBV28
CDR3 DNA: TGTGCCAGCAGTTTATGGATAGGGACAGGCATGAACACTGAAGCTTTCTTT
CDR3 protein: CASSLWIGTGMNTEAFF

clone size: many
D gene: -
J gene: TRBJ1-1
V gene: TRBV11-2
CDR3 DNA: TGTGCCAGCAGCTTTATGCGGGGCTCCACTGAAGCTTTCTTT
CDR3 protein: CASSFMRGSTEAFF

clone size: many
D gene: TRBD1
J gene: TRBJ2-1
V gene: TRBV6-1
CDR3 DNA: TGTGCCAGCAGTACGGGACAGGGTGTTTTCGGGAATGAGCAGTTCTTC
CDR3 protein: CASSTGQGVFGNEQFF

clone size: many
D gene: -
J gene: TRBJ2-2
V gene: TRBV6-5
CDR3 DNA: TGTGCCAGCAGTTACGATCTCGTTGGGGGGATTGACACCGGGGAGCTGTTTTTT
CDR3 protein: CASSYDLVGGIDTGELFF

clone size: -
D gene: TRBD1
J gene: TRBJ2-1
V gene: TRBV19
CDR3 DNA: TGTGCCAGTGGCATAATGACGGGACAGGGGAGCAATGAGCAGTTCTTC
CDR3 protein: CASGIMTGQGSNEQFF

clone size: -
D gene: TRBD1
J gene: TRBJ2-7
V gene: TRBV7-9
CDR3 DNA: TGTGCCAGCAGGAAGGACAGGGGAAAAGGCGACTCCTACAAGCAGTACTTC
CDR3 protein: CASRKDRGKGDSYKQYF

clone size: few
D gene: -
J gene: TRBJ2-1
V gene: TRBV6-1
CDR3 DNA: TGTGCCACCGGTGGGGGGGGCTTAGGTACCTACAATGAGCAGTTCTTC
CDR3 protein: CATGGGGLGTYNEQFF

clone size: -
D gene: -
J gene: TRBJ1-2
V gene: TRBV12-3/TRBV12-4
CDR3 DNA: TGTGCCAGCAGCTCCCCACAGGTTTCACTCTATGGCTACACCTTC
CDR3 protein: CASSSPQVSLYGYTF

clone size: -
D gene: -
J gene: TRBJ1-5
V gene: TRBV5-5
CDR3 DNA: TGTGCCAGCAGCACGGACCGCGTAATGCATCAGCCCCAGCATTTT
CDR3 protein: CASSTDRVMHQPQHF

clone size: -
D gene: -
J gene: TRBJ2-2
V gene: TRBV29-1
CDR3 DNA: TGCAGCGTCCGTCAAGCCGGCGGGGAGCTGTTTTTT
CDR3 protein: CSVRQAGGELFF

clone size: many
D gene: TRBD1
J gene: TRBJ1-1
V gene: TRBV11-2
CDR3 DNA: TGTGCCAGCAGCTTAACTACAGGGGGCACGTTGAACACTGAAGCTTTCTTT
CDR3 protein: CASSLTTGGTLNTEAFF

clone size: -
D gene: -
J gene: TRBJ2-5
V gene: TRBV4-1
CDR3 DNA: TGCGCCAGCAGCCAGCAACAGGGGACTCAAGAGACCCAGTACTTC
CDR3 protein: CASSQQQGTQETQYF

clone size: few
D gene: -
J gene: TRBJ1-3
V gene: TRBV28
CDR3 DNA: TGTGCCAGCAGTTTATGGCCGCCCTCTGGAAACACCATATATTTT
CDR3 protein: CASSLWPPSGNTIYF

clone size: few
D gene: -
J gene: TRBJ2-7
V gene: TRBV5-1
CDR3 DNA: TGCGCCAGCAGCTTGTTCCCGAGGAGCGACGAGCAGTACTTC
CDR3 protein: CASSLFPRSDEQYF

clone size: -
D gene: -
J gene: TRBJ2-5
V gene: TRBV12-3/TRBV12-4
CDR3 DNA: TGTGCCAGCAGCTTCGGGACGGGCCAAGAGACCCAGTACTTC
CDR3 protein: CASSFGTGQETQYF

clone size: many
D gene: TRBD1
J gene: TRBJ1-2
V gene: TRBV27
CDR3 DNA: TGTGCCAGCTCCCCGCAGGGGGCGGGAGGCTACACCTTC
CDR3 protein: CASSPQGAGGYTF

clone size: few
D gene: -
J gene: TRBJ1-6
V gene: TRBV2
CDR3 DNA: TGTGCCAGCAGTCCCGGAGGGGGTTCACCCCTCCACTTT
CDR3 protein: CASSPGGGSPLHF

clone size: many
D gene: -
J gene: TRBJ1-2
V gene: TRBV20-1
CDR3 DNA: TGCAGTGCTCTTCGGGCAGGGGAGCTAGGCTATGGCTACACCTTC
CDR3 protein: CSALRAGELGYGYTF

clone size: -
D gene: -
J gene: TRBJ1-1
V gene: TRBV12-3/TRBV12-4
CDR3 DNA: TGTGCCAGCTCCCATGTCGGACAGAAGAACACTGAAGCTTTCTTT
CDR3 protein: CASSHVGQKNTEAFF

clone size: -
D gene: TRBD1
J gene: TRBJ1-1
V gene: TRBV20-1
CDR3 DNA: TGCAGTGCTTCCGGGACAGTGAACACTGAAGCTTTCTTT
CDR3 protein: CSASGTVNTEAFF

clone size: many
D gene: -
J gene: TRBJ2-3
V gene: TRBV12-3/TRBV12-4
CDR3 DNA: TGTGCCAGCAGCCCGTGGGGGGGGCGAACAGATACGCAGTATTTT
CDR3 protein: CASSPWGGRTDTQYF

clone size: -
D gene: -
J gene: TRBJ2-2
V gene: TRBV12-3/TRBV12-4
CDR3 DNA: TGTGCCAGCAGTTTTTTAGGGGGGTATAACACCGGGGAGCTGTTTTTT
CDR3 protein: CASSFLGGYNTGELFF

clone size: many
D gene: TRBD1
J gene: TRBJ1-2
V gene: TRBV20-1
CDR3 DNA: TGCAGTGCCTTGGACAGGGAGACGGGTGGCTACACCTTC
CDR3 protein: CSALDRETGGYTF

clone size: few
D gene: -
J gene: TRBJ2-3
V gene: TRBV27
CDR3 DNA: TGTGCCAGCACGAGCGTAGTAGGCACAGATACGCAGTATTTT
CDR3 protein: CASTSVVGTDTQYF

clone size: many
D gene: TRBD1
J gene: TRBJ2-7
V gene: TRBV27
CDR3 DNA: TGTGCCAGCAGGGGAGGGACAGGGCCCTGGTACGAGCAGTACTTC
CDR3 protein: CASRGGTGPWYEQYF

clone size: many
D gene: -
J gene: TRBJ2-1
V gene: TRBV12-3/TRBV12-4
CDR3 DNA: TGTGCCAGCAGTTTCGGACGAACAGAGCAGTTCTTC
CDR3 protein: CASSFGRTEQFF

clone size: many
D gene: TRBD1
J gene: TRBJ1-5
V gene: TRBV5-8
CDR3 DNA: TGTGCCAGCAGTCCGGGACAGGTTAGGTCCTATAGCAATCAGCCCCAGCATTTT
CDR3 protein: CASSPGQVRSYSNQPQHF

clone size: -
D gene: -
J gene: TRBJ1-1
V gene: TRBV10-2
CDR3 DNA: TGCGCCAGCAGTGACCCCCCGGGGGGGGGATTGAACACTGAAGCTTTCTTT
CDR3 protein: CASSDPPGGGLNTEAFF

clone size: few
D gene: -
J gene: TRBJ2-6
V gene: TRBV28
CDR3 DNA: TGTGCCAGCAGTTTGCTAAACTCTGGGGCCAACGTCCTGACTTTC
CDR3 protein: CASSLLNSGANVLTF

clone size: -
D gene: -
J gene: TRBJ1-2
V gene: TRBV28
CDR3 DNA: TGTGCCAGCCGCTCGTGGGGGGTTGGCCACACCTTC
CDR3 protein: CASRSWGVGHTF

clone size: few
D gene: -
J gene: TRBJ2-3
V gene: TRBV6-5
CDR3 DNA: TGTGCCAGCAGTTACGGCACGTTTAGCACAGATACGCAGTATTTT
CDR3 protein: CASSYGTFSTDTQYF

clone size: many
D gene: TRBD1
J gene: TRBJ1-1
V gene: TRBV6-1
CDR3 DNA: TGTGCCAGCAGTCTTGGGACAGGGGCTGAAGCTTTCTTT
CDR3 protein: CASSLGTGAEAFF

clone size: -
D gene: -
J gene: TRBJ2-6
V gene: TRBV4-2
CDR3 DNA: TGTGCCAGCAGCCAGGGGGGAGGAACTGGGGCCAACGTCCTGACTTTC
CDR3 protein: CASSQGGGTGANVLTF

clone size: few
D gene: -
J gene: TRBJ2-7
V gene: TRBV5-8
CDR3 DNA: TGTGCCAGCAGCTTGTGGGCCCGGGGGTACGAGCAGTACTTC
CDR3 protein: CASSLWARGYEQYF

clone size: -
D gene: -
J gene: TRBJ1-1
V gene: TRBV20-1
CDR3 DNA: TGCAGTGCTCCCGACGGGGTAAGGAGGACTGAAGCTTTCTTT
CDR3 protein: CSAPDGVRRTEAFF

clone size: many
D gene: -
J gene: TRBJ2-3
V gene: TRBV20-1
CDR3 DNA: TGCAGTGCTTACGGGACAACAACAGATACGCAGTATTTT
CDR3 protein: CSAYGTTTDTQYF

clone size: -
D gene: -
J gene: TRBJ2-1
V gene: TRBV9
CDR3 DNA: TGTGCCAGCAGCGTTCGGGAGGGGGCAGGATCCTACAATGAGCAGTTCTTC
CDR3 protein: CASSVREGAGSYNEQFF

clone size: few
D gene: -
J gene: TRBJ1-4
V gene: TRBV19
CDR3 DNA: TGTGCCAGTAGTATGTCTCGGCGTAATGAAAAACTGTTTTTT
CDR3 protein: CASSMSRRNEKLFF

clone size: -
D gene: TRBD1
J gene: TRBJ2-2
V gene: TRBV9
CDR3 DNA: TGTGCCAGCAGCGTAACCCCGGGACAGGGGAACACCGGGGAGCTGTTTTTT
CDR3 protein: CASSVTPGQGNTGELFF

clone size: many
D gene: -
J gene: TRBJ1-1
V gene: TRBV10-3
CDR3 DNA: TGTGCCATCAGTGATACCGGGACCGCTGCGTCTGAAGCTTTCTTT
CDR3 protein: CAISDTGTAASEAFF

clone size: -
D gene: -
J gene: TRBJ1-1
V gene: TRBV24-1
CDR3 DNA: TGTGCCACCAGTGATTATAGGAACACTGAAGCTTTCTTT
CDR3 protein: CATSDYRNTEAFF

clone size: many
D gene: -
J gene: TRBJ2-2
V gene: TRBV6-1
CDR3 DNA: TGTGCCAGCAGTGACAGGACCGGGGAGCTGTTTTTT
CDR3 protein: CASSDRTGELFF

clone size: many
D gene: -
J gene: TRBJ2-7
V gene: TRBV25-1
CDR3 DNA: TGTGCCAGCAGTGATTGGGGGGAGCTCTACGAGCAGTACTTC
CDR3 protein: CASSDWGELYEQYF

clone size: -
D gene: -
J gene: TRBJ1-5
V gene: TRBV12-3/TRBV12-4
CDR3 DNA: TGTGTCAGCAGTACGCAGGGCTTTGTGAATCAGCCCCAGCATTTT
CDR3 protein: CVSSTQGFVNQPQHF

clone size: -
D gene: TRBD1
J gene: TRBJ2-7
V gene: TRBV28
CDR3 DNA: TGTGCCAGCAGGAGGGACAGGGGATCACTCTACGAGCGGTACTTC
CDR3 protein: CASRRDRGSLYERYF

clone size: many
D gene: -
J gene: TRBJ2-3
V gene: TRBV28
CDR3 DNA: TGTGCCAGCAGTTTGCGCGCGACAGGTACGCAGTATTTT
CDR3 protein: CASSLRATGTQYF

clone size: -
D gene: -
J gene: TRBJ2-2
V gene: TRBV29-1
CDR3 DNA: TGCAGCGTTGAAGGTTTAACGGGACAAAAGGACACCGGGGAGCTGTTTTTT
CDR3 protein: CSVEGLTGQKDTGELFF

clone size: many
D gene: -
J gene: TRBJ1-5
V gene: TRBV20-1
CDR3 DNA: TGCAGTGCTACGCTTCCGGGGGGGGGAAAAAGGCACCAGCCCCAGCATTTT
CDR3 protein: CSATLPGGGKRHQPQHF

clone size: few
D gene: -
J gene: TRBJ2-3
V gene: TRBV5-6
CDR3 DNA: TGTGCCAGCAGCCTGGCCTATACGCAGTATTTT
CDR3 protein: CASSLAYTQYF

clone size: many
D gene: -
J gene: TRBJ1-1
V gene: TRBV2
CDR3 DNA: TGTGCCAGCAGTCTGACGCCACGGGCGGGGACTGAAGCTTTCTTT
CDR3 protein: CASSLTPRAGTEAFF